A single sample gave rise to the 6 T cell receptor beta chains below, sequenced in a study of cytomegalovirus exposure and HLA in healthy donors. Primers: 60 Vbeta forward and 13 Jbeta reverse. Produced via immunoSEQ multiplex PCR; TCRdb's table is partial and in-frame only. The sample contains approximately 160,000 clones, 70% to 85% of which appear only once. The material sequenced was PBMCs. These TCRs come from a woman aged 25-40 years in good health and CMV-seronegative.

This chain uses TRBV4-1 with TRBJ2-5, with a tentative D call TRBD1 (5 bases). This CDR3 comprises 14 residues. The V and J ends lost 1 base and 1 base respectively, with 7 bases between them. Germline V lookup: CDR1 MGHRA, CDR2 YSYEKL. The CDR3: CASSQVTGQETQYF. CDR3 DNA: TGCGCCAGCAGCCAAGTAACAGGCCAAGAGACCCAGTACTTC.

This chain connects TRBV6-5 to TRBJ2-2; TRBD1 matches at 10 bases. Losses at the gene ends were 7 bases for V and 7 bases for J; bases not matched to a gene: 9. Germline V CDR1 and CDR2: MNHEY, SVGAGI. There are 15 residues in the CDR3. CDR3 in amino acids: CASKSGTGDFGELFF. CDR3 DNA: TGTGCCAGCAAATCCGGGACAGGGGACTTCGGGGAGCTGTTTTTT.

CDR3 sequence: CASNAYRDIVLGEQFF. CDR3 nucleotide sequence: TGCGCCAGCAACGCATACAGGGACATCGTTTTAGGCGAGCAGTTCTTC. V usage is TRBV5-1 and J usage is TRBJ2-1; perhaps TRBD1 as D (6 bases). Trimming took off 6 bases at V and 10 bases at J, with 26 bases between the two ends. Per the germline V gene, CDR1 is SGHRS and CDR2 is YFSETQ. This CDR3 comprises 16 residues.

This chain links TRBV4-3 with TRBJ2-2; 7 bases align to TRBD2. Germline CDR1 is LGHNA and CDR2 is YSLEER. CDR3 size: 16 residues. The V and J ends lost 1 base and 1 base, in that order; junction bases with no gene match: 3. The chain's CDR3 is CASSQGPSGNTGELFF. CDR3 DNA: TGCGCCAGCAGCCAAGGTCCTAGCGGGAACACCGGGGAGCTGTTTTTT.

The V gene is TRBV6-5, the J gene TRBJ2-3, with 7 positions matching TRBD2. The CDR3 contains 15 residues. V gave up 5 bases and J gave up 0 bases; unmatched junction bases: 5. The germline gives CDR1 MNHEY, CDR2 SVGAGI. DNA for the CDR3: TGTGCCAGCAGTCTATTTAGCGGGAGCACAGATACGCAGTATTTT. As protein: CASSLFSGSTDTQYF.

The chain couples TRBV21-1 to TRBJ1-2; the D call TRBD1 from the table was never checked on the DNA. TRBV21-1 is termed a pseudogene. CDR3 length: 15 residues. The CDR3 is CASSKAGQGADGYTF. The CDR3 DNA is TGTGCCAGCAGCAAAGCGGGACAGGGGGCGGATGGCTACACCTTC.